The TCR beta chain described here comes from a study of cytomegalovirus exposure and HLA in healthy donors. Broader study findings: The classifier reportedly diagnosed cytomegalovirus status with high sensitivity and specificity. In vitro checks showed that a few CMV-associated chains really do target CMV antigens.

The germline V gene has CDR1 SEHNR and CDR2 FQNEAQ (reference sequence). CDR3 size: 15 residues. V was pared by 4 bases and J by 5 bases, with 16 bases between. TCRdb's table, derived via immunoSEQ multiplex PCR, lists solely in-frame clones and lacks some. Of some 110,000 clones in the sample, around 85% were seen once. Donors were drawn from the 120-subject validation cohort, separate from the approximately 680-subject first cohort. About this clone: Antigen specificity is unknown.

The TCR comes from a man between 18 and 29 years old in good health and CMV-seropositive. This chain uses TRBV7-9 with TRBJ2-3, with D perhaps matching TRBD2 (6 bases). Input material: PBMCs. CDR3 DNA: TGTGCCAGCAGCTCCTCTGGACTATGGGGAGATACGCAGTATTTT. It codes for CASSSSGLWGDTQYF. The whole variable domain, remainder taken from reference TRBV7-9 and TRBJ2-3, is DTGVSQNPRHKITKRGQNVTFRCDPISEHNRLYWYRQTLGQGPEFLTYFQNEAQLEKSRLLSDRFSAERPKGSFSTLEIQRTEQGDSAMYLCASSSSGLWGDTQYFGPGTRLTVL.